This T cell receptor (beta chain) was sequenced during a study of neurological immune-mediated disorders. Study results and limitations: Subjects shared no identical expanded-clone CDR3 amino acid sequences, suggesting private TCR-beta repertoires in all groups. The study found the most TCR clonal expansion in HTLV-1-associated myelopathy and the least in multiple sclerosis, below healthy controls.

V lost 6 bases to trimming and J lost 8 bases, with 20 bases between them. The CDR3 loop spans 15 amino acids. This clonotype came up many times. The target antigen is unknown. The study built unsorted libraries from 2 million PBMCs kept at -80 C. The cDNA was synthesized by 5'RACE incorporating 10-nucleotide random UMIs. TCRdb ran MiXCR on the 5' RACE reads and lists one entry per CDR3 protein. This sample has 60,000 or so distinct CDR3 sequences; about an eighth occur once, and the top ten carry less than 2%. The J gene is TRBJ1-5, the V gene TRBV12-3 or TRBV12-4, with D possibly TRBD1 on 5 matching bases. The source of this sequence is a man aged 55 to 70 in good health. The sequenced sample consisted of PBMCs. Written as DNA, the CDR3 is TGTGCCAGCAGATTAAGGGACGGAGGGCGGGAGCCCCAGCATTTT. Residues: CASRLRDGGREPQHF.